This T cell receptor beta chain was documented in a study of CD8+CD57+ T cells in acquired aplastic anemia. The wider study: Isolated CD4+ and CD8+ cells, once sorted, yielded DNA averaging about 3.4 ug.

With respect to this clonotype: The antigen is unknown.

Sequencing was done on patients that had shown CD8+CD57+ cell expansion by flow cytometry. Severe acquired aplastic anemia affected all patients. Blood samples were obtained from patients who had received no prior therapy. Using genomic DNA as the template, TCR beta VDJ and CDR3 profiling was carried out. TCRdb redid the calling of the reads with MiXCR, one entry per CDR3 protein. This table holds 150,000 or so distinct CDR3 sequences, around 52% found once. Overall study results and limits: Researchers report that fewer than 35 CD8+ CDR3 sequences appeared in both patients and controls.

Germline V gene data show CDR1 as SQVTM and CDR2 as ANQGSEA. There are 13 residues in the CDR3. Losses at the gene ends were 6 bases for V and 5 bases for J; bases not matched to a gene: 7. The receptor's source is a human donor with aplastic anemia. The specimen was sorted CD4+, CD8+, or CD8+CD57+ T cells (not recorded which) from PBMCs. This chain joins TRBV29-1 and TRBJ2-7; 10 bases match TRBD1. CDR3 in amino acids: CSVGFGTGDEQYF. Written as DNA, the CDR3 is TGCAGCGTAGGTTTTGGGACAGGGGACGAGCAGTACTTC.